The 17 T cell receptor beta chains reported below all come from one sample, sequenced in a study of CD8+CD57+ T cells in acquired aplastic anemia. Using genomic DNA as the template, TCR beta VDJ and CDR3 profiling was carried out. MiXCR, run by TCRdb on the reads, gives a single entry per CDR3 protein. The repertoire includes some 290,000 distinct CDR3 sequences, 45% to 65% of them detected once, and 7% to 9% sits in the top ten. The sample comprised sorted CD4+, CD8+, or CD8+CD57+ T cells (not recorded which) from PBMCs. Receptor source: a human donor with severe aplastic anemia or a healthy control (not recorded which).

Points on this clonotype: Lacking the conserved final phenylalanine or tryptophan, this CDR3 likely reflects a read error. This chain joins TRBV18 and TRBJ2-7, with D possibly matching TRBD1 (5 bases). The CDR3 spans 14 residues. Germline CDR1 and CDR2: KGHSH and LQKENI. V was pared by 4 bases and J by 5 bases, with 15 bases between. CDR3 DNA sequence: TGTGCCAGCTCACAACTGCCAGGGATCGACGAGCAGTACCTC. It is translated as CASSQLPGIDEQYL.

There are a few counts of this clonotype. This chain links TRBV6-5 with TRBJ2-1; a possible D gene is TRBD1 (6 bases). The CDR3 has 16 residues. The germline V gene has CDR1 MNHEY and CDR2 SVGAGI. The ends were cut back, 0 bases at V and 2 bases at J, with 11 bases in the middle. The CDR3 coding sequence is TGTGCCAGCAGTTACTCCCTGGGGGCCACCTACAATGAGCAGTTCTTC. This codes for CASSYSLGATYNEQFF.

This clonotype was seen ten or more times. The chain joins TRBV24-1 to TRBJ2-3, with TRBD2 matching over 7 bases. Germline V gives CDR1 KGHDR, CDR2 SFDVKD. The CDR3 loop spans 15 amino acids. V trimming: 6 bases; J trimming: 10 bases; junction bases outside the gene matches: 15. The DNA of the CDR3 is TGTGCCACCAGTAAGTGGGGAGGACTAGGGTCCGCGCAGTATTTT. Translation gives CATSKWGGLGSAQYF.

The J gene is TRBJ2-1, the V gene TRBV20-1, with 8 nucleotides matching TRBD2. V shed 6 bases, J shed 1 base, and the junction held 8 bases outside the gene matches. Germline V lookup: CDR1 DFQATT, CDR2 SNEGSKA (reference sequence). CDR3 length equals 15 residues. This CDR3 reads CSAPPAGGSYNEQFF. In DNA form, the CDR3 reads TGCAGTGCCCCTCCTGCGGGGGGATCCTACAATGAGCAGTTCTTC.

This clonotype was seen repeatedly, ten times or more. The chain carries TRBV6-2 or TRBV6-3 and TRBJ2-5; 7 nucleotides agree with TRBD2. The CDR3 totals 18 residues. The germline V gene has CDR1 MNHEY and CDR2 SVGEGT. Trimming took 3 bases from V and 4 from J; bases not matched to a gene: 17. The chain's CDR3 is CASSYPPRGAGLGETQYF. The DNA for the CDR3 is TGTGCCAGCAGTTATCCCCCTCGAGGAGCGGGGTTAGGAGAGACCCAGTACTTC.

This clonotype occurred many times. The chain recombines TRBV6-1 with TRBJ1-2; TRBD1 might be the D (5 bases). The CDR3 spans 11 residues. V was clipped by 3 bases and J by 8 bases, with 7 bases between them. Germline V gives CDR1 MNHNS, CDR2 SASEGT. The CDR3 sequence is CASSDRGGYTF. CDR3 coding DNA: TGTGCCAGCAGTGATAGGGGCGGCTACACCTTC.

The chain recombines TRBV2 with TRBJ2-6; D may be TRBD1 (5 bases). V lost 11 bases, J lost 2 bases, and 10 bases lay in between. Germline CDR1 SNHLY, CDR2 FYNNEI. The CDR3 runs to 13 residues. DNA of the CDR3: TGTGCCGTCGGCAGGGCTGGGGCCAACGTCCTGACTTTC. This sequence encodes CAVGRAGANVLTF.

The rearrangement links TRBV5-4 to TRBJ2-5; 8 bases are a match to TRBD1. The DNA end is more similar to TRBJ2-7, so the J call may be wrong. The CDR3 has 15 residues. Germline-derived CDR1 and CDR2 are SGHNT and YYREEE (reference sequence). The DNA for the CDR3 is TGTGCCAGCAGTCAGTCCGGGACAGGCTCCTACGAGCAGTACTTC. It yields the protein CASSQSGTGSYEQYF.

The rearrangement joins TRBV6-5 to TRBJ1-5; no firm D call. CDR3 length equals 15 residues. CDR1 MNHEY and CDR2 SVGAGI come from the germline V gene. V dropped 5 bases and J dropped 3 bases, with 14 bases sitting between them. Written as DNA, the CDR3 is TGTGCCAGCAGTACTAAGGACGGGTACAATCAGCCCCAGCATTTT. Its translation: CASSTKDGYNQPQHF.

This chain links TRBV20-1 with TRBJ1-2; D is possibly TRBD1 (5 bases). Looked up from germline, CDR1 is DFQATT and CDR2 is SNEGSKA (reference sequence). Trimming left V 1 base short and J 0 bases short, with 15 bases between. The CDR3 sequence is 16 residues long. CDR3 DNA sequence: TGCAGTGCTAGAGGCAGGACTAGCAGGGCTAACTATGGCTACACCTTC. Its protein is CSARGRTSRANYGYTF.

The genes are TRBV20-1 and TRBJ2-7; 8 bases match TRBD2. The V segment lost 3 bases and the J segment 4 bases; nucleotides outside the gene matches: 8. From germline, CDR1 is DFQATT and CDR2 SNEGSKA (reference sequence). This CDR3 is 14 amino acids long. CDR3 protein: CSASGRDKLYEQYF. In nucleotides, the CDR3 is TGCAGTGCTAGCGGGAGGGACAAACTATACGAGCAGTACTTC.

This clonotype has a handful of counts. The chain employs TRBV20-1 and TRBJ2-7; 7 nucleotides agree with TRBD1. The J segment lost 0 bases and the V segment lost 5 bases, leaving 4 bases of the junction unmatched. Germline V CDR1 and CDR2: DFQATT, SNEGSKA (reference sequence). The CDR3 loop spans 13 amino acids. The CDR3 DNA sequence: TGCAGTGCTTTTCGGACAGGCTCCTACGAGCAGTACTTC. It is translated as CSAFRTGSYEQYF.

V usage is TRBV7-2 and J usage is TRBJ2-5; 10 bases are shared with TRBD2. V shed 6 bases, J shed 4 bases, and the junction held 8 bases outside the gene matches. This CDR3 is 15 amino acids long. CDR1 and CDR2 (germline): SGHTA, FQGNSA. CDR3 in DNA: TGTGCCAGCAGTACTCTAGCGGGGGAAGGAGAGACCCAGTACTTC. Translation gives CASSTLAGEGETQYF.

The chain carries TRBV20-1 and TRBJ2-1, with 7 bases that match TRBD2. The CDR3 contains 15 residues. Trimming took 2 bases from V and 6 from J; bases not matched to a gene: 10. The germline gives CDR1 DFQATT, CDR2 SNEGSKA (reference sequence). CDR3 bases: TGCAGTGCTAGATGGGCGGGAGCACGGGGCAATGAGCAGTTCTTC. The encoded protein is CSARWAGARGNEQFF.

The chain employs TRBV14 and TRBJ2-7; no clear D. This CDR3 comprises 18 residues. The germline V gene encodes CDR1 SGHDN and CDR2 FVKESK. V was clipped by 1 base and J by 0 bases, with 19 bases between them. CDR3: CASSQVPKGFGSSYEQYF. In nucleotides, the CDR3 is TGTGCCAGCAGCCAAGTTCCGAAAGGCTTTGGTAGCTCCTACGAGCAGTACTTC.

The chain combines TRBV24-1 with TRBJ2-7; weak D call: TRBD1 (6 bases). The CDR3 runs to 17 residues. Germline loops: CDR1 KGHDR, CDR2 SFDVKD. V lost 1 base and J 3 bases, leaving 18 bases between the germline ends. CDR3 bases: TGTGCCACCAGTGATTTTGGTGGGCCGGAACAGGGCTACGAGCAGTACTTC. This sequence encodes CATSDFGGPEQGYEQYF.

The CDR3 nucleotides are TGCAGTGCTAGACAGACAGCTTCTAACACTGAAGCTTTCTTT. Translating it yields CSARQTASNTEAFF. The V gene is TRBV20-1, the J gene TRBJ1-1; a weak D match, TRBD1 (5 bases). Trimming pared 2 bases from V and 2 bases from J, leaving 12 bases between. This CDR3 is built from 14 residues. Germline values: CDR1 DFQATT, CDR2 SNEGSKA (reference sequence).